What follows are 11 T cell receptor beta chains derived from one specimen sequenced in a study of T cells in Graves' hyperthyroidism and ophthalmopathy. The TCR beta CDR3 regions underwent amplification using RNA transcripts as the source. A set of HTBI primers served as the primers for a first-round RT-PCR of the TCR CDR3. One entry per CDR3 protein, called by TCRdb with MiXCR from the multiplex PCR reads. Found here are about 400,000 distinct CDR3 sequences, roughly 15% of them singletons; the top ten hold approximately 19%. The sample taken for sequencing was blood. The receptors derive from a woman aged 55-70 years with Graves' ophthalmopathy.

This clonotype was seen a few times. The J gene is TRBJ2-6, the V gene TRBV7-2; D unresolved. Trimming stripped 3 bases from V and 0 bases from J, with 6 bases between. CDR3 length: 15 amino acids. Germline CDR1 SGHTA, CDR2 FQGNSA. In DNA form, the CDR3 reads TGTGCCAGCAGCTTGCGGATCTCTGGGGCCAACGTCCTGACTTTC. It translates to CASSLRISGANVLTF.

Ten or more counts support this clonotype. The CDR3, as DNA: TGTGCCAGCAGCTTATGGACGGGAGAAGAGACCCAGTACTTC. Protein product: CASSLWTGEETQYF. V gene TRBV11-3 combines with J gene TRBJ2-5; perhaps TRBD2 as D (6 bases). The CDR3 length is 14 residues. Deletions cut 2 bases from V and 3 bases from J, with 10 bases between. The germline V gene has CDR1 SGHNT and CDR2 YENEEA.

This clonotype was seen ten or more times. This chain links TRBV28 with TRBJ1-1, with TRBD1 as a possible D gene (5 bases). The CDR3 loop spans 14 amino acids. Germline CDR1 MDHEN, CDR2 SYDVKM. V was shortened by 4 bases and J by 3 bases, with 12 bases between the two germline ends. The CDR3 region has the DNA TGTGCCAGCAGTTCAGGGTTCGGGGACACTGAAGCTTTCTTT. This gives the protein CASSSGFGDTEAFF.

There are a few counts of this clonotype. The V and J genes are TRBV20-1 and TRBJ2-1; TRBD2 aligns across 10 bases. V was clipped by 4 bases and J by 10 bases; unmatched bases: 7. CDR1 is DFQATT and CDR2 is SNEGSKA in the germline V gene (reference sequence). The CDR3 consists of 13 residues. CDR3 sequence (DNA): TGCAGTGCTAACCTAGCGGGAGCAAGGGAGCAGTTCTTC. This sequence encodes CSANLAGAREQFF.

Ten or more counts support this clonotype. V gene TRBV28 combines with J gene TRBJ2-3, with D perhaps being TRBD1 or TRBD2 (5 bases each). V was trimmed by 5 bases and J by 3 bases, leaving 15 bases between them. The V gene's germline CDR1 is MDHEN and CDR2 SYDVKM. This CDR3 contains 15 residues. CDR3 in amino acids: CASSGTPDRTDTQYF. The CDR3 DNA reads TGTGCCAGCAGTGGGACCCCGGATCGGACAGATACGCAGTATTTT.

This clonotype has a count of ten or more. The genes are TRBV12-3 or TRBV12-4 and TRBJ1-2, with D maybe TRBD1 (5 bases). The ends were cut back, 6 bases at V and 3 bases at J, with 11 bases in the middle. There are 13 residues in the CDR3. The CDR3 nucleotides read TGTGCCAGCAGGGGGGGAGTAGACTATGGCTACACCTTC. It translates to CASRGGVDYGYTF.

This clonotype was detected ten times or more. The J gene is TRBJ2-7, the V gene TRBV18; D is uncertain. The CDR3 runs to 13 residues. CDR1 and CDR2 from the germline V gene are KGHSH and LQKENI. V was trimmed by 0 bases and J by 6 bases, leaving 9 bases between them. The CDR3 here is CASSPPDIGEQYF. The CDR3 coding sequence is TGTGCCAGCTCACCACCGGATATCGGCGAGCAGTACTTC.

Comment on this clonotype: This clone may be a read error of a much larger clone one base away. The chain couples TRBV20-1 to TRBJ1-2; 10 nucleotides line up with TRBD1. CDR1 and CDR2 (germline): DFQATT, SNEGSKA (reference sequence). The CDR3 runs to 14 residues. J was trimmed by 3 bases and V by 5 bases; bases with no gene match: 6. The CDR3 region is CSAEEGTGDYGYTF. The CDR3 bases are TGCAGTGCTGAAGAGGGGACAGGGGACTATGGCTACACCTTC.

This clonotype has only a few counts. The V gene is TRBV7-9, the J gene TRBJ2-3; 8 positions agree with TRBD2. The CDR3 length is 14 residues. The V and J ends lost 7 bases and 6 bases, in that order; junction bases with no gene match: 9. Germline CDR1 SEHNR, CDR2 FQNEAQ (reference sequence). CDR3 loop: CASILTGGPDTQYF. The CDR3 region has the DNA TGTGCCAGCATCCTAACGGGAGGGCCGGATACGCAGTATTTT.

The CDR3 here is CASSFEGWYGYTF. CDR3 nucleotide sequence: TGTGCCAGCAGCTTCGAGGGGTGGTATGGCTACACCTTC. V is TRBV7-9 and J is TRBJ1-2, with a weak D call TRBD1 (5 bases). This CDR3 contains 13 residues. Germline V gives CDR1 SEHNR, CDR2 FQNEAQ (reference sequence). Trimming cost V 3 bases and J 5 bases, with 10 bases left between them.

This clonotype was seen a handful of times. The rearrangement uses TRBV6-5 and TRBJ1-2; maybe TRBD1 (6 bases). CDR3 length equals 13 residues. V was pared by 7 bases and J by 8 bases, with 17 bases between. The V gene's germline CDR1 is MNHEY and CDR2 SVGAGI. CDR3 residues: CASILGAKSGYTF. CDR3 sequence (DNA): TGTGCCAGCATTCTGGGGGCTAAGTCGGGCTACACCTTC.